The 6 T cell receptor beta chains below come from one sample, sequenced in a study of cytomegalovirus exposure and HLA in healthy donors. PCR primers comprised 60 Vbeta and 13 Jbeta primers. Method: immunoSEQ multiplex PCR; TCRdb's copy keeps in-frame clones and lacks some. The data contain around 96,000 clones, 60% to 80% of them seen just once; the ten biggest clones take up more than 2.5%. Sequenced input: PBMCs. These receptors all come from a man in his 60s in good health and CMV-seronegative.

The chain is built from TRBV6-1 and TRBJ2-7; 8 bases are shared with TRBD1. V was pared by 4 bases and J by 2 bases, with 7 bases of the junction left unmatched. This CDR3 spans 15 amino acids. Germline CDR1 is MNHNS and CDR2 is SASEGT. The CDR3 nucleotides read TGTGCCAGCAGTGGGAGTGGACAGGGTACCTACGAGCAGTACTTC. This gives the protein CASSGSGQGTYEQYF.

This chain joins TRBV4-1 and TRBJ2-1, with 9 bases that match TRBD2. There are 14 residues in the CDR3. Germline trimming cut 11 bases from V and 9 bases from J; bases unmatched to any gene: 14. Germline CDR1 MGHRA, CDR2 YSYEKL. The CDR3 nucleotides are TGCGCCTTCCAGAGGACAGCGGGGGGAGGTGAGCAGTTCTTC. Amino acid sequence: CAFQRTAGGGEQFF.

The table lists this clone with a few counts. The CDR3 loop reads CASRPDRGKDNYGYTF. CDR3 coding DNA: TGTGCCAGCAGACCAGACAGGGGGAAGGATAACTATGGCTACACCTTC. The chain employs TRBV28 and TRBJ1-2, with 9 bases aligning to TRBD1. The length of the CDR3 is 16 residues. Germline V CDR1 and CDR2: MDHEN, SYDVKM. Unmatched junction bases numbered 9, after V lost 6 bases and J lost 1 base.

This clone was seen more than once but under ten times. This rearrangement joins TRBV4-1 to TRBJ2-7, with D tentatively TRBD1 (6 bases). Germline V gene lookup returns CDR1 MGHRA and CDR2 YSYEKL. The CDR3 is 14 amino acids. The ends were cut back, 0 bases at V and 3 bases at J, with 9 bases in the middle. The CDR3 region has the DNA TGCGCCAGCAGCCAAGATCAGGGGAGCTACGAGCAGTACTTC. Amino acid sequence: CASSQDQGSYEQYF.

This clone was counted a single time. V is TRBV6-1 and J is TRBJ1-2, with no clear D. Trimming removed 2 bases from V and 3 bases from J, with 4 bases in between. This CDR3 comprises 12 residues. CDR1 is MNHNS, CDR2 SASEGT, per germline. The CDR3 spells CASSETYYGYTF. The DNA of the CDR3 is TGTGCCAGCAGTGAAACTTACTATGGCTACACCTTC.

The rearrangement uses TRBV21-1 and TRBJ2-3; TRBD2 is taken as the D call from the table, unchecked against the DNA. TRBV21-1 is a recognized pseudogene. The CDR3 length is 15 residues. CDR3 coding DNA: TGTGCCAGGAGGAACTGGACTGTGACCCCAGGTACGCAGTATTTT. This translates into CARRNWTVTPGTQYF.